This TCR beta chain was sequenced for a study of radiotherapy plus CTLA-4 blockade in lung cancer. Study details: Objective response rate was about 18%; disease control rate, less than 40%. Study outcomes and limitations: Clones derived from tumor TCRs expanded in blood after radiotherapy plus ipilimumab. Reportedly, early blood T cell clone dynamics best predicted response, with interferon-beta.

This CDR3 has 11 amino acids. J lost 14 bases, V lost 6 bases, and 7 bases had no gene match. Germline V gene lookup returns CDR1 MDHEN and CDR2 SYDVKM. Of note for this clone: Its antigen remains unidentified.

Some clones are missing from TCRdb's copy, which holds only in-frame ones; the method was immunoSEQ multiplex PCR. In the table there are approximately 34,000 clones, approximately 70% of which are singletons. The chain couples TRBV28 to TRBJ2-1; 7 bases are a match to TRBD1. The receptor was derived from a human donor with non-small cell lung cancer who had stable disease on radiotherapy plus ipilimumab. Sequenced material: peripheral blood, taken from a patient treated with radiotherapy plus ipilimumab. The CDR3 DNA follows: TGTGCCAGCAGGTACAGGGGTGGTAAGTTCTTC. It codes for CASRYRGGKFF.